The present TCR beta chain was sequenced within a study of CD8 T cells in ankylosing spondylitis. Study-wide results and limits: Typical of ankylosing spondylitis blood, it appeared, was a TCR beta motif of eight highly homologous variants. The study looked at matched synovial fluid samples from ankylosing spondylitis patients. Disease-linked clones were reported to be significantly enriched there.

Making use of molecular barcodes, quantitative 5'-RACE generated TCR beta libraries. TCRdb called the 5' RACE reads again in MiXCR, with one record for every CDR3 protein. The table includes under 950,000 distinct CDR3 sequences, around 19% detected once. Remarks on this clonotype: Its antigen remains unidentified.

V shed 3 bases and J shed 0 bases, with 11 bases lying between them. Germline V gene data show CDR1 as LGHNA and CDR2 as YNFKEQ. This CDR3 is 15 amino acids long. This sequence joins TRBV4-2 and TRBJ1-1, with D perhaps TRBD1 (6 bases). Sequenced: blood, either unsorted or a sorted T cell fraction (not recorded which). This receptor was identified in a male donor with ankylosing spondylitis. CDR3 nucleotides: TGTGCCAGCAGCCAGATACAGGGCTTGAACACTGAAGCTTTCTTT. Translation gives CASSQIQGLNTEAFF.